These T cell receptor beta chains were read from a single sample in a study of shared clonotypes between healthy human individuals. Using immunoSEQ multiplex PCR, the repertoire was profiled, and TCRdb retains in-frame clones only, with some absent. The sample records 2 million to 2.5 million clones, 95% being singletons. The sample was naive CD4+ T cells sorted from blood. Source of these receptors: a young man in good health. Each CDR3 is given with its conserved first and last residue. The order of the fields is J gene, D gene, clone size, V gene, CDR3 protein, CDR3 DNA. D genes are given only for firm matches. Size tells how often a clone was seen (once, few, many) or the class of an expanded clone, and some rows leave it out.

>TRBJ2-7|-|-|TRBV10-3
CAIRPRQVVVEQYF
TGTGCCATCAGACCTCGGCAGGTTGTGGTCGAGCAGTACTTC
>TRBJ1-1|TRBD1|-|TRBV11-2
CASSFPTGYSTEAFF
TGTGCCAGCAGCTTCCCGACAGGGTACTCCACTGAAGCTTTCTTT
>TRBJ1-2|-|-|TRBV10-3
CAMGTPNYGYTF
TGTGCCATGGGGACTCCAAACTATGGCTACACCTTC
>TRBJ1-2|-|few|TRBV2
CASSEEQRNYGYTF
TGTGCCAGCAGTGAAGAACAGAGAAACTATGGCTACACCTTC
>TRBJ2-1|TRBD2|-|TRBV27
CASRTSGALSYNEQFF
TGTGCCAGCAGGACTAGCGGGGCCCTCTCCTACAATGAGCAGTTCTTC
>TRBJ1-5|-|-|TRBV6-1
CASSARANQPQHF
TGTGCCAGCAGTGCCAGGGCTAATCAGCCCCAGCATTTT
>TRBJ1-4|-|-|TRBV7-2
CASSRKRGTEEKLFF
TGTGCCAGCAGCCGGAAGAGGGGGACCGAAGAAAAACTGTTTTTT
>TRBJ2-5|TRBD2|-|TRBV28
CASSQRAGGVQETQYF
TGTGCCAGCAGCCAGAGGGCGGGGGGGGTCCAAGAGACCCAGTACTTC
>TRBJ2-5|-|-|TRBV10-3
CAIGTGSQETQYF
TGTGCCATTGGCACGGGATCCCAAGAGACCCAGTACTTC
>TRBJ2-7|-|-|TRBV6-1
CASSERYEQYF
TGTGCCAGCAGTGAGAGGTACGAGCAGTACTTC
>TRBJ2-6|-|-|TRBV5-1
CASRGISGANVLTF
TGCGCCAGCAGAGGAATCTCTGGGGCCAACGTCCTGACTTTC
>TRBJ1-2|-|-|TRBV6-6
CASSLVYGYTF
TGTGCCAGCAGTTTAGTCTATGGCTACACCTTC
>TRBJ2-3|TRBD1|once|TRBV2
CASRTGTGTDTQYF
TGTGCCAGCAGAACCGGGACAGGGACAGATACGCAGTATTTT
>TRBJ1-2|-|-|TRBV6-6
CASRDRSNYGYTF
TGTGCCAGCAGGGACAGATCTAACTATGGCTACACCTTC
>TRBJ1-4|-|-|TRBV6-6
CASSIGETRQKLFF
TGTGCCAGCAGTATTGGAGAGACCCGGCAAAAACTGTTTTTT
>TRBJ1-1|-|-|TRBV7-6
CASSPTGTANTEAFF
TGTGCCAGCAGCCCCACCGGGACTGCGAACACTGAAGCTTTCTTT
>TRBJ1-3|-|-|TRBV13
CASSLVGGNTIYF
TGTGCCAGCAGCTTAGTGGGTGGAAACACCATATATTTT
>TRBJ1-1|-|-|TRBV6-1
CASRDSGSTEAFF
TGTGCCAGCAGGGACAGCGGGAGCACTGAAGCTTTCTTT
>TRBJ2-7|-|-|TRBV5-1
CASSSPRDGYEQYF
TGCGCCAGCAGCTCCCCGCGGGACGGCTACGAGCAGTACTTC
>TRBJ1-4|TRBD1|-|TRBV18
CASSPTGVSNEKLFF
TGTGCCAGCTCACCGACAGGGGTGTCTAATGAAAAACTGTTTTTT
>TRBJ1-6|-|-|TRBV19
CATGPRRNSPLHF
TGTGCCACCGGACCGAGGCGCAATTCACCCCTCCACTTT
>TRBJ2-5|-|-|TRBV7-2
CASSSRQSQETQYF
TGTGCCAGCAGCTCTAGACAGTCCCAAGAGACCCAGTACTTC
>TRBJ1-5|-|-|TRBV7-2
CASSLGRANQPQHF
TGTGCCAGCAGCTTAGGCAGGGCGAATCAGCCCCAGCATTTT
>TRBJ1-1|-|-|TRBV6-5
CASSYSTLNTEAFF
TGTGCCAGCAGTTACTCCACACTGAACACTGAAGCTTTCTTT
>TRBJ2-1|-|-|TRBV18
CASSPSWTEGWDEQFF
TGTGCCAGCTCACCTTCGTGGACCGAGGGGTGGGATGAGCAGTTCTTC
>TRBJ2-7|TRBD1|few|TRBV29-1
CSGGQGNEQYF
TGCAGCGGGGGACAGGGGAACGAGCAGTACTTC
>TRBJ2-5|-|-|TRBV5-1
CASRDLRAQETQYF
TGCGCCAGCAGAGACCTACGAGCGCAAGAGACCCAGTACTTC
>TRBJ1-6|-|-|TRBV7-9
CASSLGSGKNSPLHF
TGTGCCAGCAGCCTGGGTTCGGGGAAAAACTCACCCCTCCACTTT
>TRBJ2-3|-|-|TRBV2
CASGRRRDTQYF
TGTGCCAGTGGGCGACGAAGGGATACGCAGTATTTT
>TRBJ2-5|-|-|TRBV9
CASSVSDRQETQYF
TGTGCCAGCAGCGTCTCGGACAGACAAGAGACCCAGTACTTC
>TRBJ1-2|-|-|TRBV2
CASSVLTKRGYGYTF
TGTGCCAGCAGTGTCCTTACAAAACGTGGCTATGGCTACACCTTC
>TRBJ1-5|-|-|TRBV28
CASSLGQRQPQHF
TGTGCCAGCAGTTTAGGACAAAGACAGCCCCAGCATTTT
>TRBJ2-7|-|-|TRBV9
CASSAQGSSYEQYF
TGTGCCAGCAGCGCACAGGGCTCTTCCTACGAGCAGTACTTC
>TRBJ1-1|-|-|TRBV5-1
CASSLTGLAEAFF
TGCGCCAGCAGCTTAACAGGGTTGGCTGAAGCTTTCTTT